This T cell receptor beta chain was recovered during a study of blood T cell dynamics during melanoma immunotherapy. Time point specified: week 3, after first cycle of checkpoint inhibitor. Germline V CDR1 and CDR2: MNHEY, SMNVEV (reference sequence). The V gene end was trimmed by 0 bases and the J gene end by 6 bases; junction bases not matched to a gene: 2. CDR3 length: 13 amino acids. A fixed DNA input of around 0.35 ug was used per bulk PBMC sample. Clones were sequenced by immunoSEQ multiplex PCR, and TCRdb holds only the in-frame ones, with some missing. The data show under 3,500 clones, approximately 90% seen once. This clone appeared once.

This receptor was obtained from a human donor with melanoma. Source: blood, taken from a patient treated with checkpoint blockade. The chain couples TRBV27 to TRBJ2-7; 7 nucleotides agree with TRBD2. CDR3 protein: CASSLSAGTEQYF. In nucleotides, the CDR3 is TGTGCCAGCAGTTTATCAGCGGGGACCGAGCAGTACTTC.